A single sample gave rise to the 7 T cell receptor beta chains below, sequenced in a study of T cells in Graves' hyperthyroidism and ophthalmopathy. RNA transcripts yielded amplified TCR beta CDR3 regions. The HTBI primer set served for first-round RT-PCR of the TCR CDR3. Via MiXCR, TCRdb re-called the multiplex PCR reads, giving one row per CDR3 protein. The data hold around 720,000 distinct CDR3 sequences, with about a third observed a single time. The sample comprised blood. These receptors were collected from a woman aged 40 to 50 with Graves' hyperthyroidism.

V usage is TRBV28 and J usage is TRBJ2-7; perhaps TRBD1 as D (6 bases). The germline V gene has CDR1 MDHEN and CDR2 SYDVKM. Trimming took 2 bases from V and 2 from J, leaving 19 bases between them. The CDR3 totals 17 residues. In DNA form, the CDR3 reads TGTGCCAGCAGTTTACGACAAGGAAGGACAGTGACCTACGAGCAGTACTTC. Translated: CASSLRQGRTVTYEQYF.

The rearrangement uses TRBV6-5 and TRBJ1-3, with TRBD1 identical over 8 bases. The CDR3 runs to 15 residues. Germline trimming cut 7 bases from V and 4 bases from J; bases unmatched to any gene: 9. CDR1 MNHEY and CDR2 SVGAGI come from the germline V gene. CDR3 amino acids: CASTVRQGHGNTIYF. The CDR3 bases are TGTGCCAGCACCGTAAGACAGGGGCACGGAAACACCATATATTTT.

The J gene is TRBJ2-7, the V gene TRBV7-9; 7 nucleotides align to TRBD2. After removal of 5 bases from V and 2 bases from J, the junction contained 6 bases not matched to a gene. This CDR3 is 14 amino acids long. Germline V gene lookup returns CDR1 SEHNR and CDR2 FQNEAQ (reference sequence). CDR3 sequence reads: CASSQLGGAYEQYF. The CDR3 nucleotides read TGTGCCAGCAGCCAATTGGGAGGGGCCTACGAGCAGTACTTC.

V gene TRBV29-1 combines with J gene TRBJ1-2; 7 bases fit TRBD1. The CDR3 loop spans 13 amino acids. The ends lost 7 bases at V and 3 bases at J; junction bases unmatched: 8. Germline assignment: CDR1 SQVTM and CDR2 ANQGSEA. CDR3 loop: CSAKTGTDYGYTF. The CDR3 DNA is TGCAGCGCTAAGACAGGGACCGACTATGGCTACACCTTC.

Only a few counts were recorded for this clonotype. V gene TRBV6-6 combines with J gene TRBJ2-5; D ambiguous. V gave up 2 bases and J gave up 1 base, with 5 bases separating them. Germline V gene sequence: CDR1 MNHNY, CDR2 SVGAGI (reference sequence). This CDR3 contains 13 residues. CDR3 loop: CASSYPVQETQYF. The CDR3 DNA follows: TGTGCCAGCAGTTACCCCGTCCAAGAGACCCAGTACTTC.

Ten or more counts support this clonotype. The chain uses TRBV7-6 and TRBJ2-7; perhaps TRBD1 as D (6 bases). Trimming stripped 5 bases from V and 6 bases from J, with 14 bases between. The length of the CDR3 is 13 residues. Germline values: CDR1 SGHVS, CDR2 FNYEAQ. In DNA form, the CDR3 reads TGTGCCAGCAGCCCGAGACAGGATGGCGAGCAGTACTTC. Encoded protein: CASSPRQDGEQYF.

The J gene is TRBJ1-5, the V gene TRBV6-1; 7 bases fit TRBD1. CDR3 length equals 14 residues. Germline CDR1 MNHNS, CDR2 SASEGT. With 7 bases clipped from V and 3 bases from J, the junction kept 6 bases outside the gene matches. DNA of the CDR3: TGTGCCAGCACCATTGACAGGGTCAATCAGCCCCAGCATTTT. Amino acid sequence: CASTIDRVNQPQHF.